The entry that follows covers one T cell receptor beta chain sequence. This clone showed up just a few times. Its antigen is still unknown. It has no much larger one-base neighbor in the sample; base qualities were not kept. The High Capacity cDNA Reverse Transcription Kit was used to reverse transcribe all of the isolated RNA, meaning that expressed TCRB transcripts were what got sequenced. Deep immunoSEQ sequencing was applied to naive, central memory and regulatory T cell samples, giving an average of around 4 million total reads per sample. After sorted cells were lysed in RLT buffer, RNA was extracted with DNase-treated RNeasy Micro or Mini kits, with the choice depending on cell number. To prevent cross-contamination, every cell subset was processed on its own, while patient and healthy donor samples were processed together. The immunoSEQ multiplex PCR was used to amplify TCRB sequences from cDNA, yielding 87-bp fragments that span the CDR3 region. Sequencing of the amplicons was done on the Illumina HiSeq platform. On the study's bioinformatics: Synthetic template baselines were used to correct PCR bias computationally, reads within Hamming distance 2 were collapsed together, and singletons that could not be merged were discarded. Reads were aligned to IMGT to assign V, D and J genes, CDR3 length, and insertions or deletions at six rearrangement sites. Within each subset, clonotype counts were normalized to sorted cell number, and only after that were true diversity and Gini coefficients computed with the tcR R package. The overlap coefficient, calculated on TCRB nucleotide sequences, was used to measure repertoire sharing. Out-of-frame TCRB sequences from naive cells were analyzed to stand in for the pre-selection repertoire. TCRdb mirrors the immuneACCESS table, restricted to in-frame sequences. Some clones are absent from its copies; in checked studies, under half trace to an unresolved V gene, and the reason for the others is unknown. V and J calls and clone size follow that table, whereas D and trimming were derived from the DNA. Here the sample has some 290,000 clones; approximately 24% occur a single time. The ten top clones hold about 0.011% of the sample.

This sample was taken from a study of beta chain features in type 1 diabetes (dated by TCRdb to the late 2010s). General notes on the study: Mean age, gender distribution, total cell number and subset yield did not differ between patients and healthy donors. A total of some 100,000,000 sorted cells were examined across all samples, and a strong correlation was observed between cell number per subset and RNA yield. The study compared TCRB repertoires of sorted circulating CD4+ T cell subsets between recently diagnosed type 1 diabetes patients and matched healthy donors. Whereas all 28 donors provided naive and central memory subsets, regulatory and stem cell-like memory subsets were isolated from just 8 patients and roughly eight healthy donors. The investigation overall reported the following: PCR may preferentially amplify shorter templates, but because patient and control samples were amplified and corrected together, any resulting skew would affect both groups equally. HLA sub-analyses involved small numbers of individuals, so any influence of HLA type on TCRB rearrangement remained unresolved. In all four CD4+ subsets, TCRB CDR3 length was moderately but significantly shorter in type 1 diabetes patients. Patients with type 1 diabetes made fewer insertions and deleted more nucleotides at VDJ recombination sites, implying thymic rearrangement abnormalities. Because cDNA was sequenced instead of genomic DNA, activated cells with high expression could be over-represented, although the groups did not differ in activation or CD3 levels. Naive, central memory and regulatory TCRB repertoires appeared to be more alike among patients than among healthy donors.

Each donor gave one peripheral blood draw, about 100 mL on average, collected into heparinised tubes. A BD FACSAria II was used to sort naive, central memory, regulatory and stem cell-like memory CD4+ T cells with a panel that included CD45RO, CCR7, CD25, CD127, CD95 and CD27. Every sorted population had a purity above 95%. PBMCs were separated immediately by Lymphoprep density gradient centrifugation and were stained directly, without being cultured. To minimize batch effects, samples were stained and sorted in pairs, one healthy donor with one patient per experiment. Ends trimmed: V by 3 bases, J by 7 bases; bases unmatched to a gene: 19. From its cysteine to its phenylalanine, the CDR3 spans 18 amino acids. Only the CDR3 region is kept as DNA, spanning 54 bases read in frame from base 1.

This receptor was taken from a woman aged 25-40 years with type 1 diabetes. The chain is made from TRBV23-1 and TRBJ1-2; 8 nucleotides in the junction match TRBD1. TRBV23-1 belongs to the ORF category, with a function that is uncertain. The sample consisted of naive CD4+ T cells from blood. What this sample's cell subset or site label stands for: true naive CD4+ T cells. CDR3 reads: CASSHRRIWTGRIVGYTF. The DNA is TGCGCCAGCAGTCACCGAAGGATTTGGACAGGGAGGATCGTTGGCTACACCTTC.